This paragraph reports one T cell receptor (beta chain). The multiple sclerosis control group comprised treatment-naive patients with stable or active relapsing-remitting disease. These data belong to a study of CD8 T cells in Susac syndrome. V lost 2 bases, J lost 4 bases, and 4 bases stayed unmatched. Germline V lookup: CDR1 SGDLS, CDR2 YYNGEE. The CDR3 loop spans 14 amino acids. With random hexamers, reverse transcription was performed on about 0.5 to 1 ug of RNA. MiXCR, run by TCRdb on the immunoSEQ multiplex PCR reads, gives a single entry per CDR3 protein. The table includes 200,000 to 250,000 distinct CDR3 sequences, roughly 94% detected once.

The TCR sequence derives from a human donor with multiple sclerosis. The chain carries TRBV9 and TRBJ2-3; 7 positions match TRBD2. The sample taken for sequencing was CD4+ T cells from PBMCs. Here the CDR3 reads CASSVTGRADTQYF. In DNA form, the CDR3 reads TGTGCCAGCAGCGTGACGGGGAGGGCAGATACGCAGTATTTT.